Listed here are 14 T cell receptor beta chains from one sample, sequenced in a study of OX40 agonist ivuxolimab in advanced cancers. Profiling relied on immunoSEQ multiplex PCR, and the TCRdb table lists in-frame clones only, not all of them. The data contain 35,000 or so clones, approximately 90% of them seen just once; the ten biggest clones take up 9.1%. Source: CD4+ or CD8+ T cells sorted from blood, taken in a trial of the OX40 agonist ivuxolimab. The receptors were gathered from an adult with an advanced solid tumor such as melanoma, head and neck, liver or kidney cancer.

The chain is built from TRBV5-6 and TRBJ1-6, with a possible D match to TRBD1 (5 bases). The germline V and J ends were trimmed by 4 bases and 7 bases, with 12 bases remaining between them. The CDR3 is 14 amino acids. Germline V gene data show CDR1 as SGHDT and CDR2 as YYEEEE. CDR3 bases: TGTGCCAGCAGCCCCCCTAGGGGAAATTCACCCCTCCACTTT. This translates into CASSPPRGNSPLHF.

The chain is built from TRBV27 and TRBJ2-1; 15 bases line up with TRBD2. This CDR3 contains 15 residues. Germline-derived CDR1 and CDR2 are MNHEY and SMNVEV (reference sequence). After removal of 7 bases from V and 7 bases from J, the junction contained 5 bases not matched to a gene. The CDR3 spells CASIGLAGGGNEQFF. As DNA, the CDR3 is TGTGCCAGCATCGGACTAGCGGGAGGGGGTAATGAGCAGTTCTTC.

This chain connects TRBV6-5 to TRBJ2-5, with D possibly being TRBD2 (6 bases). CDR1 is MNHEY and CDR2 is SVGAGI in the germline V gene. V lost 0 bases and J lost 2, with 13 bases in between. This CDR3 has 16 residues. The CDR3 reads CASSYSLLANQETQYF. Written as DNA, the CDR3 is TGTGCCAGCAGTTACTCCTTACTAGCTAATCAAGAGACCCAGTACTTC.

This clone was recorded a few times. The chain has TRBV9 and TRBJ2-7, with 7 bases that match TRBD2. The germline CDR1 and CDR2 sequences are SGDLS and YYNGEE. J lost 0 bases, V lost 0 bases, and 3 bases had no gene match. This CDR3 spans 15 amino acids. The chain's CDR3 is CASSVGGGNSYEQYF. DNA of the CDR3: TGTGCCAGCAGCGTAGGGGGAGGGAACTCCTACGAGCAGTACTTC.

V is TRBV6-1 and J is TRBJ1-2; D gene uncertain. The CDR3 has 13 residues. Trimming took off 0 bases at V and 4 bases at J, with 6 bases between the two ends. Germline V lookup: CDR1 MNHNS, CDR2 SASEGT. The CDR3 loop is CASSEAPSYGYTF. In DNA form, the CDR3 reads TGTGCCAGCAGTGAAGCGCCGAGCTATGGCTACACCTTC.

The chain has TRBV11-1 and TRBJ2-1, with 10 nucleotides matching TRBD2. Per germline, CDR1 SGHAT and CDR2 FQDESV (reference sequence). This CDR3 comprises 16 residues. V shed 2 bases and J 9 bases; nucleotides not matched to a gene: 10. Written as DNA, the CDR3 is TGTGCCAGCAGCTTACGGGCTAGCGGGAGTACGAGTGAGCAGTTCTTC. Translated: CASSLRASGSTSEQFF.

This chain's CDR3 is CASSKGGLAGPGELFF. The CDR3, as DNA: TGTGCCAGCAGCAAGGGGGGACTAGCGGGACCCGGGGAGCTGTTTTTT. The rearrangement joins TRBV7-2 to TRBJ2-2; 13 nucleotides align to TRBD2. The CDR3 covers 16 residues. Germline V gene sequence: CDR1 SGHTA, CDR2 FQGNSA. J was trimmed by 6 bases and V by 5 bases; bases with no gene match: 6.

V is TRBV5-1 and J is TRBJ2-5, with D unresolved. V was clipped by 4 bases and J by 6 bases, with 7 bases between them. In germline, CDR1 is SGHRS, CDR2 YFSETQ. The CDR3 contains 11 residues. Here the CDR3 DNA reads TGCGCCAGCAGCGAGGCGCAGACCCAGTACTTC. Amino acids: CASSEAQTQYF.

This clone was recorded only once. The genes are TRBV7-2 and TRBJ2-1, with a weak D call TRBD2 (6 bases). CDR1 SGHTA and CDR2 FQGNSA come from the germline V gene. Trimming took off 1 base at V and 7 bases at J, with 11 bases between the two ends. The CDR3 is made up of 14 amino acids. CDR3 region: CASSLVGGDNEQFF. DNA for the CDR3: TGTGCCAGCAGCTTAGTGGGCGGGGATAATGAGCAGTTCTTC.

The gene calls are TRBV28 and TRBJ2-7, with 7 nucleotides matching TRBD1. V lost 5 bases and J lost 2; bases outside the gene matches: 9. CDR3 length: 15 residues. The V gene's germline CDR1 is MDHEN and CDR2 SYDVKM. The CDR3 region is CASSQGGRGTYEQYF. The CDR3 DNA reads TGTGCCAGCAGTCAAGGGGGCAGGGGCACCTACGAGCAGTACTTC.

The rearrangement links TRBV30 to TRBJ1-2, with D uncertain. Trimming took off 5 bases at V and 8 bases at J, with 12 bases between the two ends. The germline V gene encodes CDR1 GTSNPN and CDR2 SVGIG (reference sequence). This CDR3 has 11 residues. CDR3 in DNA: TGTGCCTGGTCTAATTCCTTCGGCTACACCTTC. This sequence encodes CAWSNSFGYTF.

The chain joins TRBV28 to TRBJ1-2; D uncertain. The CDR3 is 13 residues long. The V end lost 3 bases, the J end lost 2 bases, and 7 bases lay between the germline ends. Germline V gene lookup returns CDR1 MDHEN and CDR2 SYDVKM. The DNA for the CDR3 is TGTGCCAGCAGTTTGGTCATCAACTATGGCTACACCTTC. Amino acid sequence: CASSLVINYGYTF.

This chain uses TRBV10-1 with TRBJ1-2; 7 bases are a match to TRBD1. V shed 6 bases and J 2 bases; nucleotides not matched to a gene: 3. Germline V gene sequence: CDR1 WNHNN, CDR2 SYGVQD (reference sequence). CDR3 length: 13 amino acids. The DNA for the CDR3 is TGCGCCAGCAGCCCGGACAGGAACTATGGCTACACCTTC. Protein sequence: CASSPDRNYGYTF.

This chain connects TRBV7-8 to TRBJ2-7; D possibly corresponds to TRBD2 (6 bases). Trimming took off 5 bases at V and 12 bases at J, with 17 bases between the two ends. Germline CDR1 reads SGHVS; CDR2 reads FQNEAQ. This CDR3 contains 12 residues. Here the CDR3 reads CASSPGWGVSYF. The CDR3 region has the DNA TGTGCCAGCAGCCCGGGGTGGGGGGTTTCGTACTTC.